This is a list of T cell receptor beta chains from one sample in a study of blood T cells in healthy people across ages. From the 5' RACE reads, TCRdb called clonotypes with MiXCR, one entry per CDR3 protein. This sample yields about 1.7 million distinct CDR3 sequences, of which roughly 30% are seen a single time; roughly 8.2% belongs to the top ten. Sequences were obtained from blood. These receptors all stem from a woman younger than 45 in good health. Both conserved end residues are part of each CDR3. The order of the fields is V gene, J gene, CDR3 length, clone size, D gene, CDR3 protein, CDR3 DNA. A D gene is named only where the DNA matches it firmly. Expanded clones get a size class; other rows say once, few or many, or leave the size out.

>TRBV5-1|TRBJ2-3|15|NA|NA
CASSREAGVADTQYF
TGCGCCAGCAGCAGGGAGGCAGGGGTGGCAGATACGCAGTATTTT
>TRBV3-1|TRBJ1-3|15|NA|TRBD1
CASSQMGQGGNTIYF
TGTGCCAGCAGCCAAATGGGACAGGGCGGAAACACCATATATTTT
>TRBV12-3/TRBV12-4|TRBJ1-1|18|few|TRBD1
CASLGGTGAVVMNTEAFF
TGTGCCAGCCTAGGGGGGACAGGGGCGGTTGTTATGAACACTGAAGCTTTCTTT
>TRBV6-5|TRBJ2-2|14|NA|NA
CASSRRGTGGERFF
TGTGCCAGCAGCCGCAGGGGGACGGGGGGAGAGCGGTTTTTT
>TRBV7-9|TRBJ2-3|20|once|TRBD1
CASSRRLNLDRTESTDTQYF
TGTGCCAGCAGCCGCAGACTGAACCTGGACAGGACCGAAAGCACAGATACGCAGTATTTT
>TRBV15|TRBJ2-7|11|many|NA
CATESGSEQYF
TGTGCCACCGAGTCGGGATCCGAGCAGTACTTC
>TRBV5-4|TRBJ2-5|15|few|TRBD1
CASRPDRVRVETQYF
TGTGCCAGCAGACCCGACAGGGTGAGGGTAGAGACCCAGTACTTC
>TRBV5-4|TRBJ2-4|16|many|TRBD1
CASSSAGTGGRNIQYF
TGTGCCAGCAGCTCCGCCGGGACAGGGGGCAGAAACATTCAGTACTTC
>TRBV20-1|TRBJ2-7|13|many|TRBD2
CSAVFSGSYEQYF
TGCAGTGCTGTCTTTAGCGGGAGCTACGAGCAGTACTTC
>TRBV10-2|TRBJ2-7|14|many|NA
CASSERFSPYEQYF
TGCGCCAGCAGTGAACGTTTCTCACCTTACGAGCAGTACTTC
>TRBV5-1|TRBJ2-2|16|NA|TRBD2
CASCPRTSGNTGELFF
TGCGCCAGCTGCCCTCGGACTAGCGGAAACACCGGGGAGCTGTTTTTT
>TRBV10-3|TRBJ2-7|13|many|NA
CAISERTAWEQYF
TGTGCCATCAGCGAACGGACAGCGTGGGAGCAGTACTTC
>TRBV12-3/TRBV12-4|TRBJ2-7|14|NA|TRBD1
CTSSFSDRGLEQYF
TGTACCAGCAGTTTTTCGGACAGGGGGCTCGAGCAGTACTTC
>TRBV6-4|TRBJ2-1|13|many|NA
CASSAGPNNEQFF
TGTGCCAGCAGCGCCGGGCCCAACAATGAGCAGTTCTTC
>TRBV20-1|TRBJ2-7|13|few|NA
CSATQGGPYEQYF
TGCAGTGCCACCCAGGGGGGGCCCTACGAGCAGTACTTC
>TRBV27|TRBJ2-7|12|NA|NA
CASAIRGNEQYF
TGTGCCAGCGCTATAAGGGGGAACGAGCAGTACTTC
>TRBV20-1|TRBJ2-7|12|NA|NA
CSAIDRNNEQYF
TGCAGTGCGATCGACAGAAACAATGAGCAGTACTTC
>TRBV10-3|TRBJ2-5|16|once|NA
CAISDDPRDTGNEQYF
TGTGCCATCAGTGACGACCCCCGGGACACGGGCAATGAGCAGTACTTC
>TRBV12-3/TRBV12-4|TRBJ2-4|15|few|NA
CASSTRTPRRGEQYF
TGTGCCAGCAGTACACGGACTCCGCGAAGGGGTGAGCAGTACTTC
>TRBV20-1|TRBJ1-6|15|few|NA
CSARDPGREGSPLHF
TGCAGTGCTAGAGATCCAGGCCGGGAAGGTTCACCCCTCCACTTT
>TRBV10-3|TRBJ2-7|17|many|TRBD1
CAINPGQGAYSSYEQYF
TGTGCCATCAATCCGGGACAGGGGGCTTATAGCTCCTACGAGCAGTACTTC
>TRBV7-7|TRBJ2-1|14|few|NA
CASSRLREGNEQFF
TGTGCCAGCAGCCGGCTCCGGGAAGGGAATGAGCAGTTCTTC
>TRBV12-3/TRBV12-4|TRBJ2-7|17|few|TRBD2
CASSLWGLAGNPYEQYF
TGTGCCAGCAGTTTATGGGGACTAGCGGGAAACCCCTACGAGCAGTACTTC
>TRBV20-1|TRBJ1-2|11|few|NA
CSAPGSYGYTF
TGCAGTGCCCCAGGGAGCTATGGCTACACCTTC
>TRBV6-1|TRBJ2-1|18|NA|TRBD2
CAGSPTEASGGGRNEQFF
TGTGCCGGCAGTCCGACCGAGGCTAGCGGGGGGGGTAGGAATGAGCAGTTCTTC
>TRBV28|TRBJ1-4|13|few|NA
CASSTRAVGKLFF
TGTGCCAGCAGTACAAGGGCTGTAGGAAAACTGTTTTTT
>TRBV27|TRBJ2-3|15|few|TRBD1
CASRGWDRRTDTQYF
TGTGCCAGCAGAGGTTGGGACAGGCGCACAGATACGCAGTATTTT
>TRBV12-3/TRBV12-4|TRBJ2-1|13|many|TRBD1
CASNQGAPDEQFF
TGTGCCAGCAATCAGGGGGCGCCAGATGAGCAGTTCTTC
>TRBV2|TRBJ2-1|13|NA|NA
CASSGFRDGEQFF
TGTGCCAGCAGTGGTTTTAGGGATGGTGAGCAGTTCTTC
>TRBV3-1|TRBJ2-1|17|NA|TRBD2
CASSQEQPGGSYNEQFF
TGTGCCAGCAGCCAAGAACAACCGGGAGGGTCCTACAATGAGCAGTTCTTC
>TRBV10-3|TRBJ2-3|15|few|TRBD2
CAISPTSGGTDTQYF
TGTGCCATCAGCCCGACTAGCGGGGGGACAGATACGCAGTATTTT
>TRBV7-2|TRBJ1-2|13|NA|NA
CASSLSTVVGYTF
TGTGCCAGCAGCTTAAGTACCGTGGTGGGCTACACCTTC
>TRBV19|TRBJ2-2|15|NA|NA
CASSIRGRITGELFF
TGTGCCAGTAGTATAAGAGGCAGGATCACCGGGGAGCTGTTTTTT
>TRBV27|TRBJ2-1|16|NA|TRBD2
CASSSSRTSGYNEQFF
TGTGCCAGCAGTTCGTCCCGGACTAGCGGATACAATGAGCAGTTCTTC
>TRBV29-1|TRBJ1-1|13|NA|NA
CSGTRAPGTEAFF
TGCAGCGGGACCCGGGCCCCGGGGACTGAAGCTTTCTTT
>TRBV6-6|TRBJ1-1|14|few|NA
CASSYSSGFEKAFF
TGTGCCAGCAGTTATTCCTCCGGGTTCGAAAAAGCTTTCTTT
>TRBV10-3|TRBJ2-3|15|few|TRBD1
CAISESGQPTDTQYF
TGTGCCATCAGTGAGTCGGGACAGCCCACAGATACGCAGTATTTT
>TRBV5-1|TRBJ1-2|15|NA|TRBD1
CASSSGQTGIYGYTF
TGCGCCAGCAGCTCAGGCCAGACAGGGATCTACGGCTACACCTTC
>TRBV7-2|TRBJ2-5|15|NA|NA
CASSLGANFEETQYF
TGTGCCAGCAGCTTAGGAGCTAATTTCGAAGAGACCCAGTACTTC
>TRBV12-3/TRBV12-4|TRBJ1-1|14|once|NA
CASSLTGLRPEAFF
TGTGCCAGCAGTTTAACGGGGCTCCGTCCTGAAGCTTTCTTT
>TRBV20-1|TRBJ1-5|12|few|NA
CSCQGHGQPQHF
TGCAGTTGCCAGGGGCATGGTCAGCCCCAGCATTTT
>TRBV12-5|TRBJ1-1|12|few|NA
CASGPPHTEAFF
TGTGCTAGTGGTCCCCCCCACACTGAAGCTTTCTTT
>TRBV9|TRBJ1-2|15|NA|NA
CASSRHQGGDYGYTF
TGTGCCAGCAGCCGACACCAGGGAGGCGACTATGGCTACACCTTC
>TRBV9|TRBJ2-1|20|NA|TRBD2
CASSVGLAGASTPLYNEQFF
TGTGCCAGCAGCGTAGGACTAGCGGGAGCTTCCACACCTTTATACAATGAGCAGTTCTTC
>TRBV20-1|TRBJ2-5|13|NA|NA
CSARSPLGGTQYF
TGCAGTGCTAGATCACCCCTTGGGGGGACCCAGTACTTC
>TRBV7-2|TRBJ2-1|16|few|NA
CASSPALAAPYNEQFF
TGTGCCAGCAGCCCGGCGCTTGCAGCACCCTACAATGAGCAGTTCTTC
>TRBV20-1|TRBJ2-7|15|NA|NA
CSARDVGGMNDEQYF
TGCAGTGCTAGAGATGTGGGGGGCATGAACGACGAGCAGTACTTC
>TRBV6-4|TRBJ1-2|13|many|NA
CASSRERGQGYTF
TGTGCCAGCAGTAGAGAGAGGGGTCAGGGCTACACCTTC
>TRBV6-2/TRBV6-3|TRBJ2-7|14|few|NA
CASLKGGNQDEQYF
TGTGCCAGCCTAAAAGGCGGGAATCAAGACGAGCAGTACTTC
>TRBV12-5|TRBJ2-6|15|NA|NA
CASGSPYGGANVLTF
TGTGCTAGTGGGTCCCCTTATGGCGGGGCCAACGTCCTGACTTTC
>TRBV5-1|TRBJ2-3|17|NA|NA
CASSLGTGPPSTDTQYF
TGCGCCAGCAGCTTGGGAACAGGGCCCCCTAGCACAGATACGCAGTATTTT
>TRBV20-1|TRBJ2-1|16|NA|NA
CSATLRGSEGQETQFF
TGCAGTGCCACTCTTCGAGGGAGTGAGGGGCAAGAGACCCAGTTCTTC